Listed below are T cell receptor beta chains from one sample, sequenced in a study of CD8+ T cells in alopecia areata. Sequenced by immunoSEQ multiplex PCR; TCRdb stores in-frame clones only, minus some. The sample shows about 200,000 clones, roughly three fifths of them seen only once. Sequenced material: CD8+ T cells sorted from blood. All receptors derive from a human donor in good health. CDR3s include the opening cysteine and the closing phenylalanine or tryptophan. A D gene is named only where the DNA matches it firmly. Clone size is stated in some rows and not others, as once, few, many or a class when expanded.

d_call: TRBD2; j_call: TRBJ2-2; clone_size: -; v_call: TRBV9; cdr3_nt: TGTGCCAGCAGCGTAGGGACTAGCGCCACCGGGGAGCTGTTTTTT; cdr3_aa: CASSVGTSATGELFF
d_call: -; j_call: TRBJ2-7; clone_size: -; v_call: TRBV30; cdr3_nt: TGTGCCTGGAGTGGGCAGGGAGGCGAGCAGTACTTC; cdr3_aa: CAWSGQGGEQYF
d_call: -; j_call: TRBJ2-5; clone_size: -; v_call: TRBV18; cdr3_nt: TGTGCCAGCTCACCTCCGGGGGCCGATCAAGAGACCCAGTACTTC; cdr3_aa: CASSPPGADQETQYF
d_call: -; j_call: TRBJ2-1; clone_size: -; v_call: TRBV2; cdr3_nt: TGTGCCAGCAGTGACTTGCGGGGGCGGGAGCAGTTCTTC; cdr3_aa: CASSDLRGREQFF
d_call: -; j_call: TRBJ2-3; clone_size: -; v_call: TRBV7-3; cdr3_nt: TGTGCCAGCAGCTTAACTAGGAACACAGATACGCAGTATTTT; cdr3_aa: CASSLTRNTDTQYF
d_call: -; j_call: TRBJ2-1; clone_size: few; v_call: TRBV4-1; cdr3_nt: TGCGCCAGCAGCCTCACAGGGAGCTCCTACAATGAGCAGTTCTTC; cdr3_aa: CASSLTGSSYNEQFF
d_call: -; j_call: TRBJ2-7; clone_size: -; v_call: TRBV30; cdr3_nt: TGTGCCTGGAGTGCCACAGGGTTTCAGGGCGAGCAGTACTTC; cdr3_aa: CAWSATGFQGEQYF
d_call: -; j_call: TRBJ2-5; clone_size: few; v_call: TRBV11-2; cdr3_nt: TGTGCCAGCAGCTTAGAGGGATTCCAAGAGACCCAGTACTTC; cdr3_aa: CASSLEGFQETQYF
d_call: TRBD2; j_call: TRBJ2-5; clone_size: -; v_call: TRBV15; cdr3_nt: TGTGCCACCAGCAGAGATCCGGACGGGGGGGCCTCAGAGACCCAGTACTTC; cdr3_aa: CATSRDPDGGASETQYF
d_call: TRBD2; j_call: TRBJ2-1; clone_size: -; v_call: TRBV2; cdr3_nt: TGTGCCAGCAGTGAGAGCGGGGGGGCCTACAATGAGCAGTTCTTC; cdr3_aa: CASSESGGAYNEQFF
d_call: -; j_call: TRBJ1-6; clone_size: once; v_call: TRBV12-5; cdr3_nt: TGTGCTAGTGGTTTGTGGGTTGCACCCCTCCACTTT; cdr3_aa: CASGLWVAPLHF
d_call: TRBD2; j_call: TRBJ2-3; clone_size: -; v_call: TRBV19; cdr3_nt: TGTGCCAGCGACCAGGGACTAGCGGGGCCAGATACGCAGTATTTT; cdr3_aa: CASDQGLAGPDTQYF
d_call: -; j_call: TRBJ1-2; clone_size: -; v_call: TRBV10-1; cdr3_nt: TGCGCCAGCAGTGAGAAGACCGCGGGGGGCTACACCTTC; cdr3_aa: CASSEKTAGGYTF
d_call: TRBD2; j_call: TRBJ2-5; clone_size: -; v_call: TRBV25-1; cdr3_nt: TGTGCCAGCAGTCTGCGGGGGGGCCAAGAGACCCAGTACTTC; cdr3_aa: CASSLRGGQETQYF
d_call: -; j_call: TRBJ2-1; clone_size: -; v_call: TRBV29-1; cdr3_nt: TGCAGCGTTGAAGGCCATTTGACTTGGCCCAATGAGCAGTTCTTC; cdr3_aa: CSVEGHLTWPNEQFF
d_call: -; j_call: TRBJ1-1; clone_size: few; v_call: TRBV11-1; cdr3_nt: TGTGCCAGCGGGGATCCGAACACTGAAGCTTTCTTT; cdr3_aa: CASGDPNTEAFF
d_call: -; j_call: TRBJ1-5; clone_size: -; v_call: TRBV10-2; cdr3_nt: TGCGCCAGCAGTGAGGATCTTAGGATTCAGCCCCAGCATTTT; cdr3_aa: CASSEDLRIQPQHF
d_call: TRBD2; j_call: TRBJ2-5; clone_size: -; v_call: TRBV5-6; cdr3_nt: TGTGCCAGCAGCTTTGAACGAACGGGGGGGCTCGGGACCCAGTACTTC; cdr3_aa: CASSFERTGGLGTQYF
d_call: -; j_call: TRBJ2-7; clone_size: -; v_call: TRBV19; cdr3_nt: TGTGCCAGTAGTATAGGGCAGGGGGGCTACGAGCAGTACTTC; cdr3_aa: CASSIGQGGYEQYF
d_call: -; j_call: TRBJ2-3; clone_size: -; v_call: TRBV7-9; cdr3_nt: TGTGCCAGCAGCCGAGGAACGGGAGATAGCGATACGCAGTATTTT; cdr3_aa: CASSRGTGDSDTQYF
d_call: TRBD1; j_call: TRBJ1-2; clone_size: few; v_call: TRBV29-1; cdr3_nt: TGCAGCGTGGCGGACAGGGGTGGCTACACCTTC; cdr3_aa: CSVADRGGYTF
d_call: -; j_call: TRBJ1-2; clone_size: -; v_call: TRBV4-1; cdr3_nt: TGCGCCAGCAGCCCTGGGCCGCAAGCTAACTATGGCTACACCTTC; cdr3_aa: CASSPGPQANYGYTF
d_call: TRBD1; j_call: TRBJ1-2; clone_size: few; v_call: TRBV2; cdr3_nt: TGTGCCAGTGGGACAGGGGTTCGTAGAGAAGGCTACACCTTC; cdr3_aa: CASGTGVRREGYTF
d_call: TRBD2; j_call: TRBJ2-7; clone_size: few; v_call: TRBV12-5; cdr3_nt: TGTGCCAAGGGGACTAAAAAATGCGAGCAGTACTTC; cdr3_aa: CAKGTKKCEQYF
d_call: -; j_call: TRBJ1-1; clone_size: -; v_call: TRBV2; cdr3_nt: TGTGCCAGCGCCCCTGCCGCTGAAGCTTTCTTT; cdr3_aa: CASAPAAEAFF
d_call: TRBD1; j_call: TRBJ1-2; clone_size: -; v_call: TRBV30; cdr3_nt: TGTGCCTGGAGCACAGGGGGTCTTTATGGCTACACCTTC; cdr3_aa: CAWSTGGLYGYTF
d_call: -; j_call: TRBJ1-1; clone_size: -; v_call: TRBV11-2; cdr3_nt: TGTGCCAGCACCACGGATGGGGGAACCACTGAAGCTTTCTTT; cdr3_aa: CASTTDGGTTEAFF
d_call: TRBD1; j_call: TRBJ2-7; clone_size: few; v_call: TRBV7-9; cdr3_nt: TGTGCCAGCAGCTCAAGGCAGGGGGCGTACGAGCAGTACTTC; cdr3_aa: CASSSRQGAYEQYF
d_call: -; j_call: TRBJ2-2; clone_size: -; v_call: TRBV4-1; cdr3_nt: TGCGCCAGCAGCCAAGAGAGGACCACCGGGGAGCTGTTTTTT; cdr3_aa: CASSQERTTGELFF
d_call: -; j_call: TRBJ2-3; clone_size: few; v_call: TRBV29-1; cdr3_nt: TGCAGCCCGGGCGAAGGATATTTT; cdr3_aa: CSPGEGYF
d_call: -; j_call: TRBJ1-5; clone_size: once; v_call: TRBV4-1; cdr3_nt: TGCGCCAGCAGCCGAGAGGAGGGGGGGTATCAGCCCCAGCATTTT; cdr3_aa: CASSREEGGYQPQHF